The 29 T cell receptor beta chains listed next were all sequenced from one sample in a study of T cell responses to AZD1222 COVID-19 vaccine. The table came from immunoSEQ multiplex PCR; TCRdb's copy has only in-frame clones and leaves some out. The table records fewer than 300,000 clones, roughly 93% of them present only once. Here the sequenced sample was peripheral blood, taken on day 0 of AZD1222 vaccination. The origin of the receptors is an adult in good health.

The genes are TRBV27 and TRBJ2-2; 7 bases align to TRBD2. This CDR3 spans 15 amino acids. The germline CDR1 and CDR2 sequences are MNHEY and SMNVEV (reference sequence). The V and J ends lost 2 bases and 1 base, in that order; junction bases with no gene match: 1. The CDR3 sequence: CASSLGGRNTGELFF. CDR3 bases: TGTGCCAGCAGTTTAGGCGGGAGGAACACCGGGGAGCTGTTTTTT.

The CDR3 loop reads CASSLARGNNSPLHF. The CDR3 coding sequence is TGTGCCAGCAGCTTGGCCCGGGGGAATAATTCACCCCTCCACTTT. The V call is TRBV5-4, the J call TRBJ1-6, with D perhaps matching TRBD1 (5 bases). The CDR3 has 15 residues. V lost 0 bases, J lost 5 bases, and 9 bases lay in between. The germline CDR1 and CDR2 sequences are SGHNT and YYREEE (reference sequence).

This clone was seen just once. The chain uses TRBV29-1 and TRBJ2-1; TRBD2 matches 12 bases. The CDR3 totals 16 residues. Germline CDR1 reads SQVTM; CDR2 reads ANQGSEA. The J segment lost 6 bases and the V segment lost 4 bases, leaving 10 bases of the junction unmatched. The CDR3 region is CSVVGLAGGPGNEQFF. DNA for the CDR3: TGCAGCGTTGTGGGTCTAGCGGGAGGGCCGGGCAATGAGCAGTTCTTC.

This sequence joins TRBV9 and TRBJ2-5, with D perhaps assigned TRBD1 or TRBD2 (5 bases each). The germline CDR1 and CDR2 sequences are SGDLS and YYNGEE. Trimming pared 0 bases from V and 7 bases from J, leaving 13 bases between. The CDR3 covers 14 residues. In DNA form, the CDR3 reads TGTGCCAGCAGCGTAGGGCGGGCCCAGGGGACCCAGTACTTC. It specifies CASSVGRAQGTQYF.

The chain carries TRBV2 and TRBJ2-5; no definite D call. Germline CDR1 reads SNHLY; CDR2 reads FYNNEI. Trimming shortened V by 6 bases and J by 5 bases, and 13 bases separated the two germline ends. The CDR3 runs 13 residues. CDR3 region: CASSLGSRETQYF. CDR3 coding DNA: TGTGCCAGCAGCCTGGGTAGCAGGGAGACCCAGTACTTC.

CDR3 loop: CASSYSRQGVYGYTF. In DNA, the CDR3 is TGTGCCAGCAGTTACTCAAGACAGGGCGTCTATGGCTACACCTTC. The chain employs TRBV6-5 and TRBJ1-2; 7 positions agree with TRBD1. Germline V CDR1 and CDR2: MNHEY, SVGAGI. The CDR3 is made up of 15 amino acids. Trimming at V came to 0 bases and at J to 4 bases, leaving 5 bases not matched to a gene.

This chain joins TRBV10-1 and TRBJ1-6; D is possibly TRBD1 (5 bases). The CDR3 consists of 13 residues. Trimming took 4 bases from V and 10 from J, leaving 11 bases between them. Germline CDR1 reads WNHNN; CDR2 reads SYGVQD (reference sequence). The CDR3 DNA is TGCGCCAGCAGTGCCGGGGCGGAATCACCCCTCCACTTT. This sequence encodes CASSAGAESPLHF.

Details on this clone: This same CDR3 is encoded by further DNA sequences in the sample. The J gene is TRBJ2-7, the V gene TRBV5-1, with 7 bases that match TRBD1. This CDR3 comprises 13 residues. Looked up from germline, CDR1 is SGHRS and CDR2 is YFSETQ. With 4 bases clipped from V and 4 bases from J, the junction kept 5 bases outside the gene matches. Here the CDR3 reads CASSPQGEYEQYF. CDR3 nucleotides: TGCGCCAGCAGCCCGCAGGGGGAATACGAGCAGTACTTC.

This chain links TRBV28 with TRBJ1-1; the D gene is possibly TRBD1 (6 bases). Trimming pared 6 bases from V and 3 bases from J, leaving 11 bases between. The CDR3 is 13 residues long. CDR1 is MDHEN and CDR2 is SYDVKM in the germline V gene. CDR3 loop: CASRPDRYTEAFF. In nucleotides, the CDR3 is TGTGCCAGCAGGCCTGACAGGTACACTGAAGCTTTCTTT.

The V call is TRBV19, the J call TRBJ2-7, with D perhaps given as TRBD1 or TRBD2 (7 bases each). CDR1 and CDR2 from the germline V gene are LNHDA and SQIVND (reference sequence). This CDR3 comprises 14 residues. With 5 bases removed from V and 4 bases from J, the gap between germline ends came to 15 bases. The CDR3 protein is CASSRQGGGYEQYF. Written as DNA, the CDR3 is TGTGCCAGTAGTCGACAGGGAGGGGGATACGAGCAGTACTTC.

CDR3 bases: TGCGCCAGCAGCTCCACTAGCGCCCTTGTAGAGCAGTTCTTC. It yields the protein CASSSTSALVEQFF. The chain joins TRBV5-1 to TRBJ2-1; 7 positions agree with TRBD2. The CDR3 has 14 amino acids. CDR1 and CDR2 (germline): SGHRS, YFSETQ. V gave up 3 bases and J gave up 10 bases; unmatched junction bases: 10.

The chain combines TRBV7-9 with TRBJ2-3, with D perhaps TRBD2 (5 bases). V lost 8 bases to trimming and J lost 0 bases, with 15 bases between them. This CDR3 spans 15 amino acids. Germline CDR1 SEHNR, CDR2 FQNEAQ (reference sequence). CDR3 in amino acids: CASPHSDSSTDTQYF. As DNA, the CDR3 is TGTGCCAGCCCCCATAGCGACTCTAGCACAGATACGCAGTATTTT.

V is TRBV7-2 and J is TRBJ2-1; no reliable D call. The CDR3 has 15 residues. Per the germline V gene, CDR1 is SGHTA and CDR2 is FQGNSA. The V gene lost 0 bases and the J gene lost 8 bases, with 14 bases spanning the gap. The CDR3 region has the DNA TGTGCCAGCAGCTTAGCCCCCCAGGTCATCCATGAGCAGTTCTTC. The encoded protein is CASSLAPQVIHEQFF.

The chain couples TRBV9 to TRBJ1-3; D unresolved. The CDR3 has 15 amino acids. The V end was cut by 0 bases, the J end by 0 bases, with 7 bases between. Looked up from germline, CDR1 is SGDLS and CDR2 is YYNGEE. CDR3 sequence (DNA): TGTGCCAGCAGCGTAGGTGGAAGCTCTGGAAACACCATATATTTT. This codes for CASSVGGSSGNTIYF. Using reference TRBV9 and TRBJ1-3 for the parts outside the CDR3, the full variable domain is DSGVTQTPKHLITATGQRVTLRCSPRSGDLSVYWYQQSLDQGLQFLIQYYNGEERAKGNILERFSAQQFPDLHSELNLSSLELGDSALYFCASSVGGSSGNTIYFGEGSWLTVV.

CDR3 amino acids: CASSSGLAGGRGEQYF. DNA for the CDR3: TGTGCCAGCAGCAGTGGACTAGCGGGGGGTAGGGGAGAGCAGTACTTC. V is TRBV5-4 and J is TRBJ2-7; 14 bases agree with TRBD2. This CDR3 contains 16 residues. CDR1 SGHNT and CDR2 YYREEE come from the germline V gene (reference sequence). Trimming took 4 bases from V and 7 from J; bases not matched to a gene: 10.

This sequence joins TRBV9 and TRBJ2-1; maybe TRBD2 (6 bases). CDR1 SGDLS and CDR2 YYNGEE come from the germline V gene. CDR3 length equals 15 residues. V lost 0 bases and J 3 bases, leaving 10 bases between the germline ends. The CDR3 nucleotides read TGTGCCAGCAGCGTAGCTAGCGAGAACTACAATGAGCAGTTCTTC. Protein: CASSVASENYNEQFF.

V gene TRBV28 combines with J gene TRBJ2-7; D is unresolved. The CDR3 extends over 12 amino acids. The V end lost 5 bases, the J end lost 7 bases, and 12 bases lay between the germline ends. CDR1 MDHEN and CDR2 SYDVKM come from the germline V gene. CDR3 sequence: CASSGPPGEQYF. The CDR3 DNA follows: TGTGCCAGCAGTGGCCCCCCCGGGGAGCAGTACTTC.

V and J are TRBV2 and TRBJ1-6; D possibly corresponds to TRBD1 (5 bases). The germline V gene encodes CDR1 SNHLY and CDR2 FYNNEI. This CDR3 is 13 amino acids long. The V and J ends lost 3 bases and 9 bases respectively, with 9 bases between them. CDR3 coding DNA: TGTGCCAGCAGTGATCAGGGTAGTTCACCCCTCCACTTT. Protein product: CASSDQGSSPLHF.

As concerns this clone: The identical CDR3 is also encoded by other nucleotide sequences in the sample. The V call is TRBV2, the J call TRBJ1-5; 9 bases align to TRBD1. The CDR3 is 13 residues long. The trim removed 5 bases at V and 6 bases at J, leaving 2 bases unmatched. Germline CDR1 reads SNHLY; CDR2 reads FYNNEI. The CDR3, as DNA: TGTGCCAGCAGTCTGGACAGGGGTCAGCCCCAGCATTTT. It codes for CASSLDRGQPQHF. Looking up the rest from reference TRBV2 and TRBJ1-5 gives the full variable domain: EPEVTQTPSHQVTQMGQEVILRCVPISNHLYFYWYRQILGQKVEFLVSFYNNEISEKSEIFDDQFSVERPDGSNFTLKIRSTKLEDSAMYFCASSLDRGQPQHFGDGTRLSIL.

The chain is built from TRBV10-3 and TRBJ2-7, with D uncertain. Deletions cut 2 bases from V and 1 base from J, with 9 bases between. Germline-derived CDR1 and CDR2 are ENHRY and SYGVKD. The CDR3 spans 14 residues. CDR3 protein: CAISEPALSYEQYF. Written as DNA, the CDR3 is TGTGCCATCAGTGAGCCGGCCCTTTCCTACGAGCAGTACTTC.

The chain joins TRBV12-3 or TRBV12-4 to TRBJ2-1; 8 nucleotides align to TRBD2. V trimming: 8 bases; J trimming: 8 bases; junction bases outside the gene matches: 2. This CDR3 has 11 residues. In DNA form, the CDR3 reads TGTGCCAGCGGGCGGGGGGATGAGCAGTTCTTC. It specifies CASGRGDEQFF.

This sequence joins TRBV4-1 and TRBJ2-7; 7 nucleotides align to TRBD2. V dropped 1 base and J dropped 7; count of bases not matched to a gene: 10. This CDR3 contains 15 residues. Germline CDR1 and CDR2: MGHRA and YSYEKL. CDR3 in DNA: TGCGCCAGCAGCCAAGGAAGGGGTAGGGAGGGAGAGCAGTACTTC. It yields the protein CASSQGRGREGEQYF.

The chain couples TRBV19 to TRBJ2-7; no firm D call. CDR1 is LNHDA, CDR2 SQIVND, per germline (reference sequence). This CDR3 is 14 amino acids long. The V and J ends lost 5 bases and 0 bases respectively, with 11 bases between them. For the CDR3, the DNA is TGTGCCAGTAGTCCCCGAGCGAGCTCCTACGAGCAGTACTTC. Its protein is CASSPRASSYEQYF.

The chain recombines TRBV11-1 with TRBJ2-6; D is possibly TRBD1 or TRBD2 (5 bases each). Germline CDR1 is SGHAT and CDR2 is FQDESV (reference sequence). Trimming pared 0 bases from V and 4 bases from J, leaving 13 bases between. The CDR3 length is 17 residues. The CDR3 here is CASSLAGVGTGANVLTF. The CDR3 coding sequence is TGTGCCAGCAGCTTAGCGGGAGTAGGGACCGGGGCCAACGTCCTGACTTTC.

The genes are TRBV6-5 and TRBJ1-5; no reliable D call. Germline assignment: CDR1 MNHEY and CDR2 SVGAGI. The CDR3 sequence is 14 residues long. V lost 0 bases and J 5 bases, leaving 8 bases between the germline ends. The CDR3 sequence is CASSYSPGDQPQHF. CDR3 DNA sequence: TGTGCCAGCAGTTACTCGCCCGGGGATCAGCCCCAGCATTTT.

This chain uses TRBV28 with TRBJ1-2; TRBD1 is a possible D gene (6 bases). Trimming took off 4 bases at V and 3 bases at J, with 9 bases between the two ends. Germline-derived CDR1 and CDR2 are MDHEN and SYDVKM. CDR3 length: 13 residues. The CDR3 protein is CASSSGQHYGYTF. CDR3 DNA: TGTGCCAGCAGTTCAGGACAGCACTATGGCTACACCTTC.

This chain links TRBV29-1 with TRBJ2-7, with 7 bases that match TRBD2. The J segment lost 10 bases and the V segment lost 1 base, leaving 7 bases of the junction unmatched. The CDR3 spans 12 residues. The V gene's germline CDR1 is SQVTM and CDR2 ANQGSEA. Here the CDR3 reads CSVEVGLADQYF. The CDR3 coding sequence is TGCAGCGTTGAAGTGGGGCTAGCGGATCAGTACTTC.

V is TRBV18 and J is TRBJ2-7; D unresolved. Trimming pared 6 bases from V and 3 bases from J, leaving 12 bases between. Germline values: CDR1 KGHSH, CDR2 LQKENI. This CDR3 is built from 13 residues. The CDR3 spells CASSPGHYYEQYF. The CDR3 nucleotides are TGTGCCAGCTCGCCCGGGCACTACTACGAGCAGTACTTC.

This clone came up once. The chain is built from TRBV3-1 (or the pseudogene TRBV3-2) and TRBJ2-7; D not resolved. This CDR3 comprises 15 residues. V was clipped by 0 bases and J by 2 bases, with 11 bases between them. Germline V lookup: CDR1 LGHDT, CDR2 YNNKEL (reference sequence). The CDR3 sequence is CASSQDLGDTYEQYF. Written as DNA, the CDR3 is TGTGCCAGCAGCCAAGATCTTGGGGATACCTACGAGCAGTACTTC.